This TCR beta chain was captured in a study of beta chain features in type 1 diabetes. Study conclusions and caveats: A closer apparent resemblance between naive, central memory and Treg TCRB repertoires was seen in patients than in healthy donors. Type 1 diabetes patients had TCRB CDR3s that were shorter (moderately but significantly so) in all four CD4+ subsets.

The authors obtained over 95% purity in all sorted populations. This CDR3 comprises 15 residues. The germline V gene has CDR1 MNHEY and CDR2 SVGAGI. Trimming cost V 0 bases and J 2 bases; bases outside gene matches: 0. Investigators reverse transcribed all isolated RNA, so they sequenced expressed TCRB transcripts. TCRdb's table, derived via immunoSEQ multiplex PCR, lists solely in-frame clones and lacks some. This sample yields under 250,000 clones, of which roughly 13% are seen a single time; roughly 0.019% belongs to the top ten. Turning to this clone: Its antigen is as yet unknown.

V and J are TRBV6-5 and TRBJ1-4; 7 nucleotides line up with TRBD1. Input material: naive CD4+ T cells from blood. The sequence derives from a man in his thirties or forties with type 1 diabetes. This chain's CDR3 is CASSYSGGTNEKLFF. CDR3 nucleotides: TGTGCCAGCAGTTACTCAGGGGGCACTAATGAAAAACTGTTTTTT.